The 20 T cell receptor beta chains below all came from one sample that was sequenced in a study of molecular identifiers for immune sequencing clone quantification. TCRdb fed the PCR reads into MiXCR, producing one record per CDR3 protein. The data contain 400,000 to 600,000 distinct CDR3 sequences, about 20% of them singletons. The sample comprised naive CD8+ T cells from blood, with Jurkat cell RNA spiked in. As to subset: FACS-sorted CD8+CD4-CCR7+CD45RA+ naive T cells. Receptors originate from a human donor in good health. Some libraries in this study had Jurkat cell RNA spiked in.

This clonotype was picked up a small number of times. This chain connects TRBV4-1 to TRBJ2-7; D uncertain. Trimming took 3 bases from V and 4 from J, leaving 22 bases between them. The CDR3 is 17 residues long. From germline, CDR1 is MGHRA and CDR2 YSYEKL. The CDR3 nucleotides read TGCGCCAGCAGCCAGGGGTTTACGCCGTCGGGCCTTTACGAGCAGTACTTC. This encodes CASSQGFTPSGLYEQYF.

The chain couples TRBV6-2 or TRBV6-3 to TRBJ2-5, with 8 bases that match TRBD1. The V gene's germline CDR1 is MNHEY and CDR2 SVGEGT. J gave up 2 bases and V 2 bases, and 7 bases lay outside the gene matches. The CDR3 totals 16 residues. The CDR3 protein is CASSYDGTGEQETQYF. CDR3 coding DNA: TGTGCCAGCAGTTACGACGGGACAGGTGAACAAGAGACCCAGTACTTC.

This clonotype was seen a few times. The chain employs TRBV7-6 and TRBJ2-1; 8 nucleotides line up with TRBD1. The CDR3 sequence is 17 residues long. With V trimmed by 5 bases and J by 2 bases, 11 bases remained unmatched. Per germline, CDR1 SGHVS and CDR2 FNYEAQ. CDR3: CASSPQDRDKTYNEQFF. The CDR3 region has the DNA TGTGCCAGCAGCCCCCAGGACAGGGACAAGACCTACAATGAGCAGTTCTTC.

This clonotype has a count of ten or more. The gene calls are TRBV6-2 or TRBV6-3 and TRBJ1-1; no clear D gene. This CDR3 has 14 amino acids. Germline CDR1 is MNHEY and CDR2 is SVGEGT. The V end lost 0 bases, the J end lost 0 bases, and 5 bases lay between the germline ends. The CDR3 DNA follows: TGTGCCAGCAGTTACTCAGGGATGAACACTGAAGCTTTCTTT. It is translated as CASSYSGMNTEAFF.

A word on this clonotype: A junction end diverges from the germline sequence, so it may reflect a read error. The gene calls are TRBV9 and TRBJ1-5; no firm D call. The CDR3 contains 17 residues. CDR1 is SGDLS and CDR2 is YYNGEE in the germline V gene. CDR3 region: CASSVDGGSRGEEPLHF. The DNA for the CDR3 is TGTGCCAGCAGCGTAGATGGTGGGTCCCGAGGAGAAGAACCCCTGCATTTT.

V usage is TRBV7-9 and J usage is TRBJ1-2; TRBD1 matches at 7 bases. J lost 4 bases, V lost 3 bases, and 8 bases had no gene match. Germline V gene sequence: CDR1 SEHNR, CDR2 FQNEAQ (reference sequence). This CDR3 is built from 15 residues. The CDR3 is CASSFRGGDSYGYTF. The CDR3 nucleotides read TGTGCCAGCAGCTTTCGAGGGGGCGATAGCTATGGCTACACCTTC.

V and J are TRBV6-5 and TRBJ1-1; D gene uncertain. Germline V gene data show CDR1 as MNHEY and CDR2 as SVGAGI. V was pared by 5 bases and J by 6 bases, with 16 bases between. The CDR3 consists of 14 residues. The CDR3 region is CASSPLQGSPEAFF. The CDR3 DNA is TGTGCCAGCAGTCCGCTCCAAGGTTCCCCTGAAGCTTTCTTT.

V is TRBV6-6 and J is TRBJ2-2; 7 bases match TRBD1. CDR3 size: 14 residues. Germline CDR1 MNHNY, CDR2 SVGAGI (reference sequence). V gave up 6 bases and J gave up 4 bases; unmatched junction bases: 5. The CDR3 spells CASRVQGFTGELFF. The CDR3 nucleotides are TGTGCCAGCAGGGTACAGGGGTTCACCGGGGAGCTGTTTTTT.

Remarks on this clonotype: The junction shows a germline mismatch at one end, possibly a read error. The CDR3: CAGSMGTGTPYEQYF. CDR3 DNA sequence: TGTGCCGGTAGTATGGGGACAGGGACCCCCTACGAGCAGTACTTC. The V and J genes are TRBV19 and TRBJ2-7, with TRBD1 matching 9 bases. Germline CDR1 LNHDA, CDR2 SQIVND (reference sequence). The CDR3 length is 15 residues.

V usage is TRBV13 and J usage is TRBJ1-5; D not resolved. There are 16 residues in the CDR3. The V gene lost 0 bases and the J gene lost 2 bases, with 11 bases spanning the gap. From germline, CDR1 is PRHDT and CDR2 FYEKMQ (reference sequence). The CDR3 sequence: CASSLGAAGRNQPQHF. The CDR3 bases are TGTGCCAGCAGCTTAGGGGCCGCCGGTCGCAATCAGCCCCAGCATTTT.

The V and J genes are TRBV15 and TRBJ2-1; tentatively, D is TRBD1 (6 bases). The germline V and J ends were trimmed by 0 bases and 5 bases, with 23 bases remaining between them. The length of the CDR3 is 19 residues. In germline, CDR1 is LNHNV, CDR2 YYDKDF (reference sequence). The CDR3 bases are TGTGCCACCAGCAGAGAGAAAAGCAACAGGGCGGGCATGGACAATGAGCAGTTCTTC. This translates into CATSREKSNRAGMDNEQFF.

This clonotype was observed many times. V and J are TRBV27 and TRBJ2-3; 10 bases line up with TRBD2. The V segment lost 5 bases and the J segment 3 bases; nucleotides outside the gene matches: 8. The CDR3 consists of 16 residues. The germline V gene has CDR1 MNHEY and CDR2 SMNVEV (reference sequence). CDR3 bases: TGTGCCAGCAGTCCGGGACTAGCGATCTTGACAGATACGCAGTATTTT. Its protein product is CASSPGLAILTDTQYF.

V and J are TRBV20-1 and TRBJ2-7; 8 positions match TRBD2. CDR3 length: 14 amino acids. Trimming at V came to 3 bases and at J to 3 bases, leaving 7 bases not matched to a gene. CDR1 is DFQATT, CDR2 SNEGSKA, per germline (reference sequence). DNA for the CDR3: TGCAGTGCTAGTGGGCGGGGGGCTCGCTACGAGCAGTACTTC. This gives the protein CSASGRGARYEQYF.

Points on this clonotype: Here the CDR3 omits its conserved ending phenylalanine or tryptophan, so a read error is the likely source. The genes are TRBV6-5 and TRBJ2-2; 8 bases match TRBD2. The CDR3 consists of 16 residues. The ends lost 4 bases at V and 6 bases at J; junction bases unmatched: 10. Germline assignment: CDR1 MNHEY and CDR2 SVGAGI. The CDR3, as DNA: TGTGCCAGCAGTTTTTGGGGACTAGATATGTCCGGGGAGCTGTTTGTT. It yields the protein CASSFWGLDMSGELFV.

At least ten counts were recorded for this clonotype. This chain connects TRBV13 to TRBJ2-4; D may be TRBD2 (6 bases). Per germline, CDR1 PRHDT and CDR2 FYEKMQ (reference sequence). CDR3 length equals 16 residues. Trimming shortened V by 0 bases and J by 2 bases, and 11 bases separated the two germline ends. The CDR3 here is CASSLGGGFSKNIQYF. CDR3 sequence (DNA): TGTGCCAGCAGCTTAGGCGGGGGTTTCTCCAAAAACATTCAGTACTTC.

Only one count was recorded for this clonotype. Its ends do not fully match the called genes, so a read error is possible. Here the CDR3 reads CSASLTGRQKEAQYF. The CDR3 DNA reads TGCAGTGCTAGCTTAACCGGACGGCAAAAAGAGGCCCAGTACTTC. This chain uses TRBV20-1 with TRBJ2-5; no reliable D call. The CDR3 is made up of 15 amino acids. Germline CDR1 reads DFQATT; CDR2 reads SNEGSKA (reference sequence).

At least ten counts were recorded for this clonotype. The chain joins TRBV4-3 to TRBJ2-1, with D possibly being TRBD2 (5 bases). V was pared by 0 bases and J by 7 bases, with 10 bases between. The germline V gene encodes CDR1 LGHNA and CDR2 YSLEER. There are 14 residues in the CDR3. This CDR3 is CASSQDRGLNEQFF. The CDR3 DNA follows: TGCGCCAGCAGCCAAGATCGAGGGCTGAATGAGCAGTTCTTC.

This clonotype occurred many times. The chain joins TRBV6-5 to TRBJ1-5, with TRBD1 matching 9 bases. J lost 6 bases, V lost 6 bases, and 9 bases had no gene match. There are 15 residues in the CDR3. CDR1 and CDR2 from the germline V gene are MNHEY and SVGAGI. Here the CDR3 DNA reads TGTGCCAGCAGGCCGGGACAGGGCGGCGCTCAGCCCCAGCATTTT. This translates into CASRPGQGGAQPQHF.

The CDR3 here is CASSPRQGKASTDTQYF. CDR3 nucleotides: TGTGCCAGCAGCCCAAGACAGGGGAAAGCTAGCACAGATACGCAGTATTTT. This chain joins TRBV3-1 and TRBJ2-3; 8 positions agree with TRBD1. This CDR3 spans 17 amino acids. J gave up 0 bases and V 4 bases, and 9 bases lay outside the gene matches. Germline CDR1 is LGHDT and CDR2 is YNNKEL (reference sequence).

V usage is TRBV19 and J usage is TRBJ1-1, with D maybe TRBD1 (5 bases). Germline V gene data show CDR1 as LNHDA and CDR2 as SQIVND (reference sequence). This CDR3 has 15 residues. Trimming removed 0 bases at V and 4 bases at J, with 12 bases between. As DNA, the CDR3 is TGTGCCAGTAGTATAGATCTAGGCAGGGCCACTGAAGCTTTCTTT. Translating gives CASSIDLGRATEAFF.